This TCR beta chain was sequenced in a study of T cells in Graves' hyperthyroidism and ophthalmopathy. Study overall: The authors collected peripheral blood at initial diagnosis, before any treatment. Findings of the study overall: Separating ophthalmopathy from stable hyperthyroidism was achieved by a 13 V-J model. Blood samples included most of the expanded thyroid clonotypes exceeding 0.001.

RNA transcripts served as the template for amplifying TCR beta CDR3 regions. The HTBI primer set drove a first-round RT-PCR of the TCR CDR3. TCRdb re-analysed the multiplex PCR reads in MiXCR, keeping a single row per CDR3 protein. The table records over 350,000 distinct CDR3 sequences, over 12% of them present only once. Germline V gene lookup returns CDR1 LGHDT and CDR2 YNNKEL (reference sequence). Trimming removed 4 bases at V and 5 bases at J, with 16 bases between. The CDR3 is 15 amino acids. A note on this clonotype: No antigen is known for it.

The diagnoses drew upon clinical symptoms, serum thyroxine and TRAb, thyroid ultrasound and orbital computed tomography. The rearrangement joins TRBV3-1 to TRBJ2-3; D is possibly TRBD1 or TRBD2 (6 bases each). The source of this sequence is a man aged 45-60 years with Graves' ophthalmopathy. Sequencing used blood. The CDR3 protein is CASSPLGGRVDTQYF. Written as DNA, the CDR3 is TGTGCCAGCAGCCCCCTGGGGGGCAGGGTAGATACGCAGTATTTT.